The clone carrying this T cell receptor (beta chain) was recorded only once. Its antigen is unknown. This record belongs to a study of glioma-infiltrating T cells after dendritic cell vaccination. At the level of the study: Patients had newly diagnosed or recurrent glioblastoma and received dendritic cell vaccines.

Study observations and caveats: Few patients contributed both blood and tumor specimens.

Amplification used 60 V beta primers and 13 J beta primers. The assay was immunoSEQ multiplex PCR, and TCRdb's table has in-frame clones only and misses some. Of under 100,000 clones in the sample, approximately 81% were seen once. Sequenced material: blood, taken before dendritic cell vaccination. This TCR derives from a human donor with glioblastoma.

This CDR3 is CATSRETGRAYGYTF. The CDR3, as DNA: TGTGCCACCAGCAGAGAGACAGGGAGAGCCTATGGCTACACCTTC. This sequence joins TRBV15 and TRBJ1-2; 7 positions agree with TRBD1. The CDR3 loop spans 15 amino acids. The junction had 5 bases not matched to a gene; V was cut back by 0 bases and J by 4 bases. CDR1 LNHNV and CDR2 YYDKDF come from the germline V gene (reference sequence).